This section outlines one T cell receptor beta chain sequence together with its context. What it binds is not known. These data originate in a study of T cell repertoires in cytomegalovirus infection. For the study at large: Signatures in public TCR beta sequences pointed to both CMV infection and matching HLA type. The study's findings and limits: Clonotype analysis showed dominance of the ex vivo response by HLA-C-restricted CMV-specific TCR beta clonotypes.

TCRdb called the reads again in MiXCR, with one record for every CDR3 protein. The sample lists a few hundred thousand distinct CDR3 sequences; more than 9% were seen once. Sequences were obtained from PBMCs. This clonotype was obtained from a human donor in good health (CMV status not recorded). Some clones in this sample may be carry-over from other donors' samples.

In DNA, the CDR3 is TGTGCCACCAGTGACCCTGGGACTAAACGAAGGCAGTTCTTC. Translated: CATSDPGTKRRQFF. V gene TRBV24-1 combines with J gene TRBJ2-1, with 7 bases matching TRBD2. The CDR3 covers 14 residues. The trim removed 4 bases at V and 12 bases at J, leaving 11 bases unmatched. Germline V CDR1 and CDR2: KGHDR, SFDVKD.